This TCR beta chain was captured in a study of T cell responses to AZD1222 COVID-19 vaccine. Study results and limitations: Repertoire samples came only from after the peak T cell response. Once two AZD1222 doses were given, Spike-specific TCR breadth and depth went up.

Using immunoSEQ multiplex PCR, the repertoire was profiled, and TCRdb retains in-frame clones only, with some absent. The profile shows 150,000 to 180,000 clones, 86% of them singletons. The CDR3 runs to 13 residues. Germline CDR1 and CDR2: SNHLY and FYNNEI. Deletions cut 4 bases from V and 4 bases from J, with 10 bases between. This clone was picked up a small number of times. What it binds is unknown. The V and J genes are TRBV2 and TRBJ1-1; the D gene is possibly TRBD1 (5 bases). This receptor was taken from an adult in good health. The sample in question was peripheral blood, obtained on day 0 of MenACWY control vaccination. The CDR3 is CASSVGTGTEAFF. The CDR3 region has the DNA TGTGCCAGCAGTGTAGGGACCGGCACTGAAGCTTTCTTT.